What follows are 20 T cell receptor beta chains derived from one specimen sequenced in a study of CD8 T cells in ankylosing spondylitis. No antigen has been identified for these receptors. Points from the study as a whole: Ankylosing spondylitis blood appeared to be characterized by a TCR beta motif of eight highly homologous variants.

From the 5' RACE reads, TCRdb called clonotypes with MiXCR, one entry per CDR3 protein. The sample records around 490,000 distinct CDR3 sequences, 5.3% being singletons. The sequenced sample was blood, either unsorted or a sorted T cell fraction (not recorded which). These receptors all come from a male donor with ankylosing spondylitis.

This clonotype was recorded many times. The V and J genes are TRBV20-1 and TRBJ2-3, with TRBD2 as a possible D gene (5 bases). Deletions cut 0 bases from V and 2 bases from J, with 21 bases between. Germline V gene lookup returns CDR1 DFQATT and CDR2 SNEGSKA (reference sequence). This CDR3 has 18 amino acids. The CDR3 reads CSARDQAGGALDTDTQYF. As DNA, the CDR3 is TGCAGTGCTAGAGACCAAGCCGGAGGAGCCTTGGACACAGATACGCAGTATTTT.

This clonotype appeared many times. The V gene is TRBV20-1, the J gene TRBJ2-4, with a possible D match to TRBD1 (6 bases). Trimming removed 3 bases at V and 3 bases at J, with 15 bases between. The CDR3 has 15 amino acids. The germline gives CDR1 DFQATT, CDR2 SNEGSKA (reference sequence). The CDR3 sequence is CSASGQGLVKNIQYF. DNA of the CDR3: TGCAGTGCTAGTGGGCAGGGGTTAGTCAAAAACATTCAGTACTTC.

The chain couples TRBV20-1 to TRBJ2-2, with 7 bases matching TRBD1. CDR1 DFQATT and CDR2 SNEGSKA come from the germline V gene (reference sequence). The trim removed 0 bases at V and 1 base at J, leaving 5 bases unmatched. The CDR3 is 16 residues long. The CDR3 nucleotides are TGCAGTGCTAGAGATTACGGACAGGAGAACACCGGGGAGCTGTTTTTT. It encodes CSARDYGQENTGELFF.

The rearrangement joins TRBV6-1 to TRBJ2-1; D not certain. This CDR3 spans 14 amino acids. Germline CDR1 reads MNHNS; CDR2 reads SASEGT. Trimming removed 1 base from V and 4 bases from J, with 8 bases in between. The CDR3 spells CASSEGTDYNEQFF. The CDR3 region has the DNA TGTGCCAGCAGTGAAGGGACGGATTACAATGAGCAGTTCTTC.

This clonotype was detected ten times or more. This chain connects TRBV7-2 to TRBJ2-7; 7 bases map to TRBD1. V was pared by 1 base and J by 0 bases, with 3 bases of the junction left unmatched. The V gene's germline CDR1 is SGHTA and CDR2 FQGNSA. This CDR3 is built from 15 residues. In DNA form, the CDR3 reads TGTGCCAGCAGCTTAGTAGGGGGCCCCTCCTACGAGCAGTACTTC. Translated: CASSLVGGPSYEQYF.

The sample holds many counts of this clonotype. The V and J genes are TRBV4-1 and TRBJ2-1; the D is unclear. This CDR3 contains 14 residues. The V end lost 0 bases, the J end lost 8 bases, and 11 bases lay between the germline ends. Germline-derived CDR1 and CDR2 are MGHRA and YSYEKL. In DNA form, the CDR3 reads TGCGCCAGCAGCCAAGAGAGGTTTTCGGATGAGCAGTTCTTC. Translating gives CASSQERFSDEQFF.

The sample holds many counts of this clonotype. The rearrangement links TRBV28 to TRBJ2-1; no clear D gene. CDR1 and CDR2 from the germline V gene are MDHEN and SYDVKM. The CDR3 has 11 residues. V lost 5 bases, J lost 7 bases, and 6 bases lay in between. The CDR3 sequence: CASSNLNEQFF. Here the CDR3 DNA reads TGTGCCAGCAGTAACTTGAATGAGCAGTTCTTC.

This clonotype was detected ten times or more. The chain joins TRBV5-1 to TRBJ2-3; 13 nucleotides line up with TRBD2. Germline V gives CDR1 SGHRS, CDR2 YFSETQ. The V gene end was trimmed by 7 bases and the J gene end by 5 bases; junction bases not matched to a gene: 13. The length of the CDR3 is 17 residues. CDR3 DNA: TGCGCCAGCGGCAGACCGGGACTAGCGGGATTGAGAGATACGCAGTATTTT. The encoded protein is CASGRPGLAGLRDTQYF. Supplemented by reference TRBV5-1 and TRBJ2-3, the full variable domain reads KAGVTQTPRYLIKTRGQQVTLSCSPISGHRSVSWYQQTPGQGLQFLFEYFSETQRNKGNFPGRFSGRQFSNSRSEMNVSTLELGDSALYLCASGRPGLAGLRDTQYFGPGTRLTVL.

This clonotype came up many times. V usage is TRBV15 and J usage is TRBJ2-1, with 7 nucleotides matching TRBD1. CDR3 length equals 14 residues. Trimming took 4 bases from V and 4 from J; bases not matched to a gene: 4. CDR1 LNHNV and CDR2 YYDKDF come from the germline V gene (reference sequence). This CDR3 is CATSKGGDYNEQFF. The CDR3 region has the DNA TGTGCCACCAGCAAAGGGGGCGATTACAATGAGCAGTTCTTC.

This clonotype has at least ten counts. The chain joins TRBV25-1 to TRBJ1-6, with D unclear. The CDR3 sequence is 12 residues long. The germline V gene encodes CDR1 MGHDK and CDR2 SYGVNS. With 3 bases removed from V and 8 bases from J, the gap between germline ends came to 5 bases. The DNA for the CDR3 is TGTGCCAGCAGTGACGCGTATTCACCCCTCCACTTT. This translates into CASSDAYSPLHF.

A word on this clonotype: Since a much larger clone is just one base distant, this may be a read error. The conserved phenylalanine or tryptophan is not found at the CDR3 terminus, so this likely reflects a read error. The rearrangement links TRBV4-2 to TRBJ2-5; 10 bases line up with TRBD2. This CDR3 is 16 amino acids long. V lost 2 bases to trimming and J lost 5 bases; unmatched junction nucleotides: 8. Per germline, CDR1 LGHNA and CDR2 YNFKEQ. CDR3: CASSQWKRGGDETQYI. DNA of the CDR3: TGTGCCAGCAGCCAATGGAAGCGGGGGGGCGACGAGACCCAGTACATC.

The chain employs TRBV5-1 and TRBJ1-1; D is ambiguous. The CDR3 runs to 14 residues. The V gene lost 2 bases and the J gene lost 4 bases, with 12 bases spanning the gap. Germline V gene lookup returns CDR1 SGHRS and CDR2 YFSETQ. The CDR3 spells CASSFRADSTEAFF. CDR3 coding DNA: TGCGCCAGCAGCTTCAGAGCAGATTCCACTGAAGCTTTCTTT. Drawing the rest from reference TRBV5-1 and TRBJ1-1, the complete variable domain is KAGVTQTPRYLIKTRGQQVTLSCSPISGHRSVSWYQQTPGQGLQFLFEYFSETQRNKGNFPGRFSGRQFSNSRSEMNVSTLELGDSALYLCASSFRADSTEAFFGQGTRLTVV.

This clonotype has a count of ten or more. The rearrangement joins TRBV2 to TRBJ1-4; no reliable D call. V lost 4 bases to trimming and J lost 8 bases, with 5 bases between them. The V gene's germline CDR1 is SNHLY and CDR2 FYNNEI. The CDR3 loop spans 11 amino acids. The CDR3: CASSVTEKLFF. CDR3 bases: TGTGCCAGCAGTGTGACCGAAAAACTGTTTTTT.

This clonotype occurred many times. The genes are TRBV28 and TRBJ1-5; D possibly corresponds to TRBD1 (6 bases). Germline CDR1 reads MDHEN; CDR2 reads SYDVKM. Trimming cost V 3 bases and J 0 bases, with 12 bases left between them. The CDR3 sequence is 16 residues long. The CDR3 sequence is CASSFWGQGSNQPQHF. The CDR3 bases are TGTGCCAGCAGTTTTTGGGGGCAAGGTAGCAATCAGCCCCAGCATTTT.

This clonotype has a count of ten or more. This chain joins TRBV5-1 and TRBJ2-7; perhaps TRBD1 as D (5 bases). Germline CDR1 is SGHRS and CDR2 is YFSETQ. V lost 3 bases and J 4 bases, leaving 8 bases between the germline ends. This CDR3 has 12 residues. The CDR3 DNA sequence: TGCGCCAGCAGCTATACAGGTTACGAGCAGTACTTC. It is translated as CASSYTGYEQYF.

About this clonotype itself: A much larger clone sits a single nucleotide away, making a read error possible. Here the CDR3 reads CASPRLGQGLGTF. The DNA of the CDR3 is TGTGCCAGCCCTCGGCTAGGACAGGGCCTAGGTACCTTC. V is TRBV7-9 and J is TRBJ1-2; TRBD1 aligns across 8 bases. V lost 8 bases and J lost 14; bases outside the gene matches: 16. The CDR3 runs 13 residues. The germline V gene has CDR1 SEHNR and CDR2 FQNEAQ (reference sequence).

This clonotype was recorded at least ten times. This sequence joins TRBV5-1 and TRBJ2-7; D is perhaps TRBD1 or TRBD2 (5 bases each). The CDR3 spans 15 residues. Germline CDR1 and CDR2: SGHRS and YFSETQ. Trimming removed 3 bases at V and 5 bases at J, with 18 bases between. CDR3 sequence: CASSSNPGTADEQYF. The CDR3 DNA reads TGCGCCAGCAGCTCAAATCCGGGGACCGCGGACGAGCAGTACTTC.

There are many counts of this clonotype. The CDR3 nucleotides read TGTGCCAGCAGTGCCTTGGCCGCCTACGAGCAGTACTTC. Protein sequence: CASSALAAYEQYF. The rearrangement uses TRBV27 and TRBJ2-7; D not resolved. Germline assignment: CDR1 MNHEY and CDR2 SMNVEV (reference sequence). The CDR3 is 13 amino acids. Trimming took 5 bases from V and 2 from J, leaving 10 bases between them.

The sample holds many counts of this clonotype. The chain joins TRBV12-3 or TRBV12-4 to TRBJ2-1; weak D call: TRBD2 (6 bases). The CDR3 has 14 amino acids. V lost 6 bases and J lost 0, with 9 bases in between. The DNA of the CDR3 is TGTGCCAGCAGCAAGACTAGCTCCTACAATGAGCAGTTCTTC. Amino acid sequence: CASSKTSSYNEQFF.

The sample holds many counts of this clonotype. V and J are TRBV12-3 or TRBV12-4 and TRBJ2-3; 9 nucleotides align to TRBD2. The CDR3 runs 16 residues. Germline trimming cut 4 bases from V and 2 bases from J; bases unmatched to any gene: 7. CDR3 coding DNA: TGTGCCAGCAGTTCCCCGGCGGGGGGGTTCACAGATACGCAGTATTTT. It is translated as CASSSPAGGFTDTQYF.